These 19 T cell receptor beta chains were sequenced from one sample in a study of neurological immune-mediated disorders. TCRdb passed the 5' RACE reads through MiXCR, listing each CDR3 protein once. Found here are over 35,000 distinct CDR3 sequences, 3% to 4% of them singletons; the top ten hold roughly 2.2%. The material sequenced was PBMCs. These TCRs come from a man aged 25-45 years with multiple sclerosis.

Comment on this clonotype: This may be a read error, as it is one base from a much larger clone. The chain couples TRBV7-2 to TRBJ2-5, with 9 bases matching TRBD2. Germline V gene lookup returns CDR1 SGHTA and CDR2 FQGNSA. J was trimmed by 1 base and V by 6 bases; bases with no gene match: 6. CDR3 length equals 15 residues. CDR3 amino acids: CASSYGTSIQETQYF. CDR3 nucleotides: TGTGCCAGCAGTTATGGGACTAGCATCCAAGAGACCCAGTACTTC.

This clonotype was detected many times. The chain recombines TRBV7-3 with TRBJ1-2, with no clear D. Per germline, CDR1 SGHTA and CDR2 FQGTGA. The V gene lost 0 bases and the J gene lost 6 bases, with 11 bases spanning the gap. This CDR3 contains 14 residues. CDR3 nucleotide sequence: TGTGCCAGCAGCTTAACGGAGGGTATCCATGGCTACACCTTC. Protein sequence: CASSLTEGIHGYTF. Drawing the rest from reference TRBV7-3 and TRBJ1-2, the complete variable domain is GAGVSQTPSNKVTEKGKYVELRCDPISGHTALYWYRQSLGQGPEFLIYFQGTGAADDSGLPNDRFFAVRPEGSVSTLKIQRTERGDSAVYLCASSLTEGIHGYTFGSGTRLTVV.

This chain links TRBV7-3 with TRBJ2-3, with TRBD2 identical over 9 bases. Germline-derived CDR1 and CDR2 are SGHTA and FQGTGA. Trimming removed 5 bases from V and 6 bases from J; junction bases left unmatched: 6. This CDR3 is 14 amino acids long. Written as DNA, the CDR3 is TGTGCCAGCAGCCCAAGCGGGGGGCTTGATACGCAGTATTTT. The encoded protein is CASSPSGGLDTQYF.

Many counts were recorded for this clonotype. The rearrangement uses TRBV6-6 and TRBJ2-7, with no clear D. The CDR3 has 14 amino acids. CDR1 MNHNY and CDR2 SVGAGI come from the germline V gene (reference sequence). Between the trimmed V and J ends, which lost 2 bases and 0 bases, there was a span of 8 bases. This CDR3 is CASSYGESSYEQYF. For the CDR3, the DNA is TGTGCCAGCAGTTACGGGGAAAGCTCCTACGAGCAGTACTTC.

This clonotype was counted ten times or more. The rearrangement joins TRBV18 to TRBJ2-1, with 9 bases identical to TRBD1. Germline V gene lookup returns CDR1 KGHSH and CDR2 LQKENI. The ends lost 4 bases at V and 5 bases at J; junction bases unmatched: 3. This CDR3 has 14 residues. This chain's CDR3 is CASSRDRVDNEQFF. The DNA for the CDR3 is TGTGCCAGCTCACGGGACAGGGTCGACAATGAGCAGTTCTTC.

In its sample, this clonotype was seen many times. The V call is TRBV20-1, the J call TRBJ2-7; possible D gene TRBD2, 5 bases. The V gene lost 3 bases and the J gene lost 5 bases, with 17 bases spanning the gap. CDR1 DFQATT and CDR2 SNEGSKA come from the germline V gene (reference sequence). This CDR3 region has 14 residues. Here the CDR3 reads CSASYPYKEDEQYF. The CDR3 DNA is TGCAGTGCTAGTTACCCCTATAAGGAGGACGAGCAGTACTTC.

At least ten counts were recorded for this clonotype. This sequence joins TRBV6-5 and TRBJ2-7; tentatively, D is TRBD1 (7 bases). V lost 5 bases and J 2 bases, leaving 16 bases between the germline ends. The CDR3 runs 15 residues. CDR1 is MNHEY and CDR2 is SVGAGI in the germline V gene. The CDR3 region is CASSHGGTDTYEQYF. The CDR3 DNA sequence: TGTGCCAGCAGTCACGGCGGGACAGATACCTACGAGCAGTACTTC.

This clonotype was seen many times. The gene calls are TRBV7-3 and TRBJ1-1; 7 nucleotides agree with TRBD1. CDR3 length: 15 residues. Germline CDR1 SGHTA, CDR2 FQGTGA. Unmatched junction bases numbered 5, after V lost 4 bases and J lost 0 bases. The CDR3 is CASSYRGGMNTEAFF. The DNA for the CDR3 is TGTGCCAGCAGCTACAGGGGAGGGATGAACACTGAAGCTTTCTTT.

This clonotype was seen many times. V gene TRBV6-5 combines with J gene TRBJ2-3; 9 bases align to TRBD1. Germline lookup yields CDR1 MNHEY and CDR2 SVGAGI. After removal of 5 bases from V and 0 bases from J, the junction contained 3 bases not matched to a gene. The length of the CDR3 is 15 residues. Here the CDR3 reads CASSPDRGSTDTQYF. CDR3 DNA: TGTGCCAGCAGTCCGGACAGGGGAAGCACAGATACGCAGTATTTT.

The chain employs TRBV12-3 or TRBV12-4 and TRBJ1-3; a possible D gene is TRBD1 (5 bases). Trimming cost V 7 bases and J 2 bases, with 12 bases left between them. This CDR3 comprises 14 residues. This CDR3 reads CASIRRGTGNTIYF. The CDR3 DNA sequence: TGTGCCAGCATTAGACGGGGCACTGGAAACACCATATATTTT.

As regards this clonotype: Since a much larger clone is just one base distant, this may be a read error. This chain uses TRBV20-1 with TRBJ1-1; D is unclear. Trimming left V 3 bases short and J 3 bases short, with 20 bases between. The CDR3 loop spans 16 amino acids. Germline assignment: CDR1 DFQATT and CDR2 SNEGSKA (reference sequence). CDR3 region: CSASRSSSIGYTEAFF. CDR3 coding DNA: TGCAGTGCTAGTCGTTCGTCTTCCATCGGGTACACTGAAGCTTTCTTT.

Ten or more counts support this clonotype. The chain combines TRBV3-1 with TRBJ1-1; D ambiguous. Per germline, CDR1 LGHDT and CDR2 YNNKEL (reference sequence). Trimming removed 1 base at V and 5 bases at J, with 5 bases between. The CDR3 totals 12 residues. Here the CDR3 reads CASSQGSTEAFF. CDR3 sequence (DNA): TGTGCCAGCAGCCAAGGAAGTACTGAAGCTTTCTTT. Full variable domain (missing parts from reference TRBV3-1 and TRBJ1-1): DTAVSQTPKYLVTQMGNDKSIKCEQNLGHDTMYWYKQDSKKFLKIMFSYNNKELIINETVPNRFSPKSPDKAHLNLHINSLELGDSAVYFCASSQGSTEAFFGQGTRLTVV.

This clonotype was counted at least ten times. The chain uses TRBV5-1 and TRBJ1-2, with D maybe TRBD1 (5 bases). Trimming pared 2 bases from V and 5 bases from J, leaving 10 bases between. The CDR3 loop spans 13 amino acids. The germline V gene has CDR1 SGHRS and CDR2 YFSETQ. In DNA form, the CDR3 reads TGCGCCAGCAGCTTTGGGCAGGGATATGGCTACACCTTC. This codes for CASSFGQGYGYTF.

This clonotype was found a few times. The chain has TRBV5-1 and TRBJ1-1, with D uncertain. V was trimmed by 4 bases and J by 4 bases, leaving 11 bases between them. This CDR3 has 13 amino acids. Germline CDR1 SGHRS, CDR2 YFSETQ. Here the CDR3 reads CASSPHGSTEAFF. The CDR3, as DNA: TGCGCCAGCAGCCCGCACGGTTCCACTGAAGCTTTCTTT.

The CDR3 is CASSQSTGTQETQYF. In DNA, the CDR3 is TGCGCCAGCAGCCAGTCAACAGGGACCCAAGAGACCCAGTACTTC. The V gene is TRBV4-1, the J gene TRBJ2-5, with a possible D match to TRBD1 (6 bases). Trimming left V 3 bases short and J 1 base short, with 12 bases between. Germline lookup yields CDR1 MGHRA and CDR2 YSYEKL. The CDR3 loop spans 15 amino acids.

This clonotype was recorded at least ten times. The germline gene is not matched at one end of the junction; a read error may be the cause. The rearrangement links TRBV12-3 or TRBV12-4 to TRBJ1-6; D is unclear. The CDR3 runs 15 residues. For the CDR3, the DNA is TGTGCCAGCAGTTTAATGGTCAACCTGGGTTCACCCCTCAACTTT. The encoded protein is CASSLMVNLGSPLNF.

The chain's CDR3 is CASSQGLADNSPLHF. CDR3 sequence (DNA): TGCGCCAGCAGCCAAGGACTGGCAGATAATTCACCCCTCCACTTT. The chain carries TRBV5-1 and TRBJ1-6; no definite D call. This CDR3 spans 15 amino acids. The V and J ends lost 4 bases and 5 bases respectively, with 13 bases between them. Germline CDR1 is SGHRS and CDR2 is YFSETQ.

This clonotype was seen many times. V is TRBV25-1 and J is TRBJ2-3; 10 bases line up with TRBD2. This CDR3 has 16 amino acids. Germline V gene lookup returns CDR1 MGHDK and CDR2 SYGVNS. V was pared by 4 bases and J by 3 bases, with 7 bases of the junction left unmatched. CDR3 in amino acids: CASSVGTSGETDTQYF. The DNA of the CDR3 is TGTGCCAGCAGTGTGGGTACTAGCGGGGAGACAGATACGCAGTATTTT.

This clonotype showed up many times. The chain links TRBV7-2 to TRBJ1-1; no clear D gene. Germline V gene data show CDR1 as SGHTA and CDR2 as FQGNSA. The CDR3 runs to 13 residues. Trimming took off 3 bases at V and 1 base at J, with 6 bases between the two ends. CDR3 nucleotides: TGTGCCAGCAGCTTCTACAGGAACACTGAAGCTTTCTTT. Residues: CASSFYRNTEAFF.